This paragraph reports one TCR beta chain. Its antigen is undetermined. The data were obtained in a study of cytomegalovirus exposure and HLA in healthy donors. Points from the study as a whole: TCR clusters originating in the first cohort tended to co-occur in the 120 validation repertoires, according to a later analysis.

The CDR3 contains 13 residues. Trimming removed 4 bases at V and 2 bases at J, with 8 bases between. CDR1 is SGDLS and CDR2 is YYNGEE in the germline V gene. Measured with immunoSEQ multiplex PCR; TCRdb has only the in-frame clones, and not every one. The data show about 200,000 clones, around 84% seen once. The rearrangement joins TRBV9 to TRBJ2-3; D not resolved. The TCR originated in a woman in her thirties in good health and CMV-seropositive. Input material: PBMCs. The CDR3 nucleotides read TGTGCCAGCAGCCCATTGGCCACAGATACGCAGTATTTT. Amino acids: CASSPLATDTQYF. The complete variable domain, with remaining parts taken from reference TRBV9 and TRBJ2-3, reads DSGVTQTPKHLITATGQRVTLRCSPRSGDLSVYWYQQSLDQGLQFLIQYYNGEERAKGNILERFSAQQFPDLHSELNLSSLELGDSALYFCASSPLATDTQYFGPGTRLTVL.